The present T cell receptor beta chain was sequenced within a study of spatial heterogeneity in lung cancer. Study-wide background: The study observed each unique TCR and UMI combination more than ten times on average in raw reads.

Study-level results: Ubiquitous expanded tumor TCRs appeared in blood more at resection than follow-up.

Time point reported: sample taken at primary tumor resection. Tumor, nontumor lung or frozen PBMC supplied whole RNA, sequenced without sorting. Untreated early-stage non-small cell lung cancer patients, 65 to 90 in total, were the donors. As to this clonotype: The antigen is undetermined.

The CDR3 is 15 amino acids. V lost 4 bases and J 3 bases, leaving 16 bases between the germline ends. From germline, CDR1 is PRHDT and CDR2 FYEKMQ (reference sequence). Each TCR cDNA molecule bore a unique molecular identifier. TCRdb reanalysed the 5' RACE reads using MiXCR and keeps one entry per CDR3 protein. Among about 50,000 distinct CDR3 sequences listed, approximately 7.6% were seen once. Source: PBMCs, taken at surgery. The clonotype was recovered from a female donor with early-stage non-small cell lung cancer. The chain employs TRBV13 and TRBJ2-7, with D maybe TRBD2 (7 bases). Written as DNA, the CDR3 is TGTGCCAGCAGCTCCTTGAGGGGGGGCGACTACGAGCAGTACTTC. This gives the protein CASSSLRGGDYEQYF.